This is a list of T cell receptor beta chains from one sample in a study of blood T cell repertoires in COVID-19. Some clones are missing from TCRdb's copy, which holds only in-frame ones; the method was immunoSEQ multiplex PCR. This sample has 110,000 or so clones, with about 86% found just once. Specimen: peripheral blood. Source of these receptors: an elderly man with acute or convalescent COVID-19. Each CDR3 is given with its conserved first and last residue. The D gene is left open where the match is weak. Size is stated for part of the rows, as once, few or many counts, or as a class when the clone is expanded.

TRBV5-4	TRBJ2-7	NA	NA	CASSLAGRGTYEQYF	TGTGCCAGCAGCTTGGCCGGCAGGGGAACCTACGAGCAGTACTTC
TRBV25-1	TRBJ2-7	TRBD2	NA	CASTTSHEQYF	TGTGCCAGCACGACTAGCCACGAGCAGTACTTC
TRBV28	TRBJ1-5	TRBD1	once	CASSRRLTGGNQPQHF	TGTGCCAGCAGCCGGAGACTCACAGGGGGCAATCAGCCCCAGCATTTT
TRBV18	TRBJ1-4	NA	NA	CASSPRTAGDEKLFF	TGTGCCAGCTCACCGCGGACAGCCGGGGATGAAAAACTGTTTTTT
TRBV3-1/TRBV3-2	TRBJ1-3	NA	few	CASSQGLADTIYF	TGTGCCAGCAGCCAAGGGTTAGCGGACACCATATATTTT
TRBV5-1	TRBJ2-2	TRBD2	few	CASSFLTSGNTGELFF	TGCGCCAGCAGCTTTTTGACTAGCGGGAACACCGGGGAGCTGTTTTTT
TRBV19	TRBJ1-1	TRBD1	once	CASSMTGANTEAFF	TGTGCCAGTAGTATGACAGGGGCGAACACTGAAGCTTTCTTT
TRBV2	TRBJ2-1	TRBD2	NA	CASSELTSGQERNEQFF	TGTGCCAGCAGTGAATTGACTAGCGGACAGGAACGCAATGAGCAGTTCTTC
TRBV25-1	TRBJ2-1	TRBD1	once	CASSDPGTGGYNEQFF	TGTGCCAGCAGTGACCCCGGGACAGGGGGCTACAATGAGCAGTTCTTC
TRBV6-4	TRBJ1-2	TRBD1	NA	CACQGPGQGVYGYTF	TGTGCCTGCCAGGGTCCGGGACAGGGTGTTTATGGCTACACCTTC
TRBV4-2	TRBJ1-1	TRBD1	NA	CASSQERQGWTEAFF	TGTGCCAGCAGCCAAGAACGACAGGGCTGGACTGAAGCTTTCTTT
TRBV5-1	TRBJ2-5	TRBD1	few	CASSLAGTGQETQYF	TGCGCCAGCAGCTTGGCCGGGACAGGCCAAGAGACCCAGTACTTC
TRBV7-3	TRBJ2-1	TRBD2	many	CASRPPGTSGSGNEQFF	TGTGCCAGCAGGCCCCCGGGGACTAGCGGGAGTGGTAATGAGCAGTTCTTC
TRBV5-5	TRBJ2-2	NA	NA	CASSYYTGELFF	TGTGCCAGCAGCTACTACACCGGGGAGCTGTTTTTT
TRBV19	TRBJ1-5	NA	NA	CASSMGAGAGQPQHF	TGTGCCAGTAGTATGGGGGCAGGGGCAGGTCAGCCCCAGCATTTT
TRBV6-6	TRBJ2-7	NA	NA	CASSRGSEQYF	TGTGCCAGCAGTAGGGGGAGCGAGCAGTACTTC
TRBV27	TRBJ2-7	NA	NA	CASSHTGAYEQYF	TGTGCCAGCAGTCACACGGGGGCCTACGAGCAGTACTTC
TRBV6-2/TRBV6-3	TRBJ2-1	TRBD2	NA	CASSWAGTSGQNEQFF	TGTGCCAGCAGCTGGGCCGGGACTAGCGGACAAAATGAGCAGTTCTTC
TRBV5-1	TRBJ2-5	NA	NA	CASSPVAGQETQYF	TGCGCCAGCAGCCCCGTGGCGGGACAAGAGACCCAGTACTTC
TRBV18	TRBJ2-1	TRBD1	few	CASSQDRVNEQFF	TGTGCCAGCTCGCAGGACAGGGTCAATGAGCAGTTCTTC
TRBV18	TRBJ1-4	TRBD1	NA	CASSPRTGATNEKLFF	TGTGCCAGCTCACCACGTACAGGGGCGACTAATGAAAAACTGTTTTTT
TRBV5-5	TRBJ1-1	NA	NA	CASSLWPHTEAFF	TGTGCCAGCAGCTTGTGGCCTCACACTGAAGCTTTCTTT
TRBV28	TRBJ2-3	TRBD2	NA	CASSVTSGRSTDTQYF	TGTGCCAGCAGTGTCACTAGCGGGAGATCCACAGATACGCAGTATTTT
TRBV28	TRBJ1-1	NA	NA	CASDDGGAQNTEAFF	TGTGCCAGCGATGATGGGGGGGCCCAGAACACTGAAGCTTTCTTT
TRBV28	TRBJ1-2	NA	few	CASSFAVNYGYTF	TGTGCCAGCAGTTTCGCAGTTAACTATGGCTACACCTTC
TRBV5-8	TRBJ1-5	TRBD1	NA	CASSPRTGVGQPQHF	TGTGCCAGCAGCCCGAGGACAGGGGTGGGACAGCCCCAGCATTTT
TRBV5-6	TRBJ1-4	NA	NA	CASSPGWTRGYEKLFF	TGTGCCAGCAGCCCAGGGTGGACAAGGGGGTATGAAAAACTGTTTTTT
TRBV5-1	TRBJ2-1	TRBD2	NA	CASSLVAGGHNEQFF	TGCGCCAGCAGCTTAGTAGCGGGAGGTCACAATGAGCAGTTCTTC
TRBV4-2	TRBJ1-4	NA	NA	CASSPRGTDENEKLFF	TGTGCCAGCAGCCCACGGGGAACCGACGAAAATGAAAAACTGTTTTTT
TRBV5-1	TRBJ1-4	TRBD1	NA	CASSPQGQGNEKLFF	TGCGCCAGCAGCCCACAGGGGCAGGGTAATGAAAAACTGTTTTTT
TRBV18	TRBJ2-5	NA	once	CASSPRTGRETQYF	TGTGCCAGCTCACCACGCACAGGGCGGGAGACCCAGTACTTC
TRBV5-1	TRBJ1-1	NA	once	CASSLDFSSYTEAFF	TGCGCCAGCAGCTTGGACTTTTCGTCCTACACTGAAGCTTTCTTT
TRBV20-1	TRBJ2-3	TRBD2	few	CSASVTSGSDTQYF	TGCAGTGCTAGTGTGACTAGCGGGTCCGATACGCAGTATTTT
TRBV6-6	TRBJ1-2	TRBD1	NA	CASRPTGTGAYGYTF	TGTGCCAGCAGACCGACAGGGACCGGGGCGTATGGCTACACCTTC
TRBV5-1	TRBJ1-6	NA	once	CASSLVRELNSPLHF	TGCGCCAGCAGCTTGGTGAGGGAACTGAATTCACCCCTCCACTTT
TRBV6-5	TRBJ2-2	NA	few	CASRAGQANTGELFF	TGTGCCAGCAGAGCGGGACAAGCGAACACCGGGGAGCTGTTTTTT
TRBV11-2	TRBJ2-1	TRBD1	NA	CASSRRRTGGAPGQFF	TGTGCCAGCAGCAGACGCCGGACAGGGGGAGCCCCTGGGCAGTTCTTC
TRBV28	TRBJ1-4	TRBD1	NA	CASSLFGTATNEKLFF	TGTGCCAGCAGTTTGTTCGGGACAGCAACTAATGAAAAACTGTTTTTT
TRBV7-2	TRBJ2-7	TRBD2	NA	CASRGLAVEPHEQYF	TGTGCCAGCAGGGGACTAGCGGTGGAGCCCCACGAGCAGTACTTC
TRBV19	TRBJ2-3	TRBD2	NA	CASSAPGLASTDTQYF	TGTGCCAGTAGTGCACCGGGACTAGCGAGCACAGATACGCAGTATTTT
TRBV2	TRBJ1-5	NA	NA	CASKGVYSNQPQHF	TGTGCCAGCAAAGGGGTGTATAGCAATCAGCCCCAGCATTTT
TRBV18	TRBJ2-5	NA	NA	CASSPRQETQYF	TGTGCCAGCTCACCGCGCCAAGAGACCCAGTACTTC
TRBV10-1	TRBJ1-1	TRBD1	many	CASSGDRGENTEAFF	TGCGCCAGCAGTGGGGACAGGGGGGAGAACACTGAAGCTTTCTTT
TRBV5-1	TRBJ1-1	NA	NA	CASSLVPGTEAFF	TGCGCCAGCAGCTTGGTTCCGGGAACTGAAGCTTTCTTT
TRBV5-1	TRBJ2-5	NA	NA	CASSLGTSSQETQYF	TGCGCCAGCAGCTTGGGTACTAGCAGCCAAGAGACCCAGTACTTC
TRBV7-2	TRBJ2-7	TRBD1	once	CASSPRTWDSYSYEQYF	TGTGCCAGCAGCCCTAGAACCTGGGACAGTTACTCCTACGAGCAGTACTTC
TRBV7-2	TRBJ1-4	NA	NA	CASSPWGVAGEKLFF	TGTGCCAGCAGCCCCTGGGGGGTCGCGGGTGAAAAACTGTTTTTT
TRBV27	TRBJ1-6	NA	NA	CASSLQFGGTHSPLHF	TGTGCCAGCAGTTTACAATTTGGAGGAACGCATTCACCCCTCCACTTT